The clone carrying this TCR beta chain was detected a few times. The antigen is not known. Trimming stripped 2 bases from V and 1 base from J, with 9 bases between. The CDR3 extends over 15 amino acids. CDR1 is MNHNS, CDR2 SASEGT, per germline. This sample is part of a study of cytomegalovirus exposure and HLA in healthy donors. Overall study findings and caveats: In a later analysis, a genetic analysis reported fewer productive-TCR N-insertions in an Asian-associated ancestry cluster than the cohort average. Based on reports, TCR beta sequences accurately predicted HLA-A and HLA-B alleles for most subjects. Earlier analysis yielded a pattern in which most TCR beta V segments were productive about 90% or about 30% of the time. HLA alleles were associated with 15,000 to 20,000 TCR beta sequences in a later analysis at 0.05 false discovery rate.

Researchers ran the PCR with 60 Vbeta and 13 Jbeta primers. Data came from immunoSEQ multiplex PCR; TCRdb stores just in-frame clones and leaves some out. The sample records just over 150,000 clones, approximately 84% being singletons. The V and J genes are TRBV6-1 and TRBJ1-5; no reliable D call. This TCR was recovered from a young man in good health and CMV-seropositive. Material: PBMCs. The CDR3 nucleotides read TGTGCCAGCAGTGAATGGGCAGTGAGCAATCAGCCCCAGCATTTT. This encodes CASSEWAVSNQPQHF.